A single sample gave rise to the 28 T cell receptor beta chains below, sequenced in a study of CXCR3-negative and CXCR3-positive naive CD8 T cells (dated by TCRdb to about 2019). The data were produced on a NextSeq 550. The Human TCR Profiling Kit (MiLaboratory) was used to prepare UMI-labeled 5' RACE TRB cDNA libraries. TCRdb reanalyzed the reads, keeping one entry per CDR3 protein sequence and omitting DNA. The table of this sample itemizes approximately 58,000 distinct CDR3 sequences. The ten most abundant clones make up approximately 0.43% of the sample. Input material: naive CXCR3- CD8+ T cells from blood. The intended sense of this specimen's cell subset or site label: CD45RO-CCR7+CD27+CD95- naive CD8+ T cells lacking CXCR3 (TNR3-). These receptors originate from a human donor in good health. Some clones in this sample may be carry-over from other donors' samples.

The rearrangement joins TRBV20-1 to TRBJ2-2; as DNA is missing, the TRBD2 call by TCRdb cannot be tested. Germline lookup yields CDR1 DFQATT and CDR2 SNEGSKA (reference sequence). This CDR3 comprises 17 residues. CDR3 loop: CSAQHTSGRGVTGELFF.

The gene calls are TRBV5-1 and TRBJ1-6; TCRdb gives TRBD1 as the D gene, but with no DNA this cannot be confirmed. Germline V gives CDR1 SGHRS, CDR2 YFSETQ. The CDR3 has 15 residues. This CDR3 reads CASSLVGQVNSPLHF.

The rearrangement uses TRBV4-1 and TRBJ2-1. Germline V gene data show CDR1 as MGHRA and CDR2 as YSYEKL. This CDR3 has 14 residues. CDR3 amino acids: CASSQASGYNEQFF.

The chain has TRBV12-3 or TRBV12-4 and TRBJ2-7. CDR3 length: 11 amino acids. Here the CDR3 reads CASSFNYEQYF.

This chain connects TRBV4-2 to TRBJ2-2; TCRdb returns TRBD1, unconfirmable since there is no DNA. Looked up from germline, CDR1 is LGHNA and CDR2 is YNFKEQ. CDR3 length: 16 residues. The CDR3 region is CASSSTPGGGTGELFF.

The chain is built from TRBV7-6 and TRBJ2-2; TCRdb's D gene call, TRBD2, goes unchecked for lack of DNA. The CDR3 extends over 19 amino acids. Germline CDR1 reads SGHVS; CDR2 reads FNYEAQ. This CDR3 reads CASSLEGLAGGLGTGELFF.

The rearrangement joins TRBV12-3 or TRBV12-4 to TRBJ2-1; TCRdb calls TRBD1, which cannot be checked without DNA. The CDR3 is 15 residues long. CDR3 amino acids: CASSLPPREGDEQFF.

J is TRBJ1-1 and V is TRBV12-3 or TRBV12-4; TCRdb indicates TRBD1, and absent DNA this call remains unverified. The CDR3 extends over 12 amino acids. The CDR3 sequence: CASRWGLTEAFF.

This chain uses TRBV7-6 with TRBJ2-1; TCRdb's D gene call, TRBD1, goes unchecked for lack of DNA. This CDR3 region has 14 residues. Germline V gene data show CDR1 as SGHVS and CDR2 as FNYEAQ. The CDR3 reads CASSSDRSYNEQFF.

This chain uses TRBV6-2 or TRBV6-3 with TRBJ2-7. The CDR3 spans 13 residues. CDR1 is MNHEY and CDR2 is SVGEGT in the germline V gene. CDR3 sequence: CASEPTTSYEQYF.

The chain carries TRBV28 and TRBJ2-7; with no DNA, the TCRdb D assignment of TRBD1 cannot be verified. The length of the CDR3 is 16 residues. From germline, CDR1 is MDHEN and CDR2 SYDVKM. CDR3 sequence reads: CATGGRVSSSTYEQYF.

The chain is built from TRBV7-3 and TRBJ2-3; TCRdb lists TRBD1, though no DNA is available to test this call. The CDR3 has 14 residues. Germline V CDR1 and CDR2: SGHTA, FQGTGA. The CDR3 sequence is CASSYDAGADTQYF.

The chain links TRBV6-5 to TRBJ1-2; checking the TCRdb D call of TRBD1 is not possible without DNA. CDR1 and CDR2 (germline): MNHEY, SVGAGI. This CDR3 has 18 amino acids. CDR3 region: CASRHLVHLPGQPYGYTF.

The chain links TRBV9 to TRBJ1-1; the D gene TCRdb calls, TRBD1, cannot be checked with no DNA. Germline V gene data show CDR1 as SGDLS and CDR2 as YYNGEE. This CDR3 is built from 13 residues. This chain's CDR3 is CATSQGGLTEAFF.

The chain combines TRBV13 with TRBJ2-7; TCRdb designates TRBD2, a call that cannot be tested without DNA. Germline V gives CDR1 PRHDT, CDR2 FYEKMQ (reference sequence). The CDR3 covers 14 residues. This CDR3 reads CASSSRGLRDEQYF.

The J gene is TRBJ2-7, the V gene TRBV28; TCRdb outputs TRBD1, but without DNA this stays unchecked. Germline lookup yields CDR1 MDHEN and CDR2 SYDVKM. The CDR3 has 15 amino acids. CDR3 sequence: CASSFLEDRVNEQYF.

CDR3 loop: CASSPKQGAAETQYF. The rearrangement uses TRBV7-9 and TRBJ2-5; the D call of TRBD1 rests on TCRdb alone, since no DNA is present to check it. CDR3 length equals 15 residues. Germline lookup yields CDR1 SEHNR and CDR2 FQNEAQ (reference sequence).

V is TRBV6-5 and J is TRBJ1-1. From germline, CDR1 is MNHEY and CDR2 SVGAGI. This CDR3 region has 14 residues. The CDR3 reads CASSLPGGGGEAFF.

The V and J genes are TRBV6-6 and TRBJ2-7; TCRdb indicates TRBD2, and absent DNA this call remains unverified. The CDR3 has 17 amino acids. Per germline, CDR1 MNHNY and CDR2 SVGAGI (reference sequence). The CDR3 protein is CASSHTRLAGDSYEQYF.

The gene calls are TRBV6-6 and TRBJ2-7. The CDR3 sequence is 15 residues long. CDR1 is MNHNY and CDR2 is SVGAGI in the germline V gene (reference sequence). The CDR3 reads CASSNLWGSSYEQYF.

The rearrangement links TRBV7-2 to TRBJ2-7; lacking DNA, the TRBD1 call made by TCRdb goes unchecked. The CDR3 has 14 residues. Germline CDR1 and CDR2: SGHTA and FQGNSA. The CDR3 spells CASSLEGGPYEQYF.

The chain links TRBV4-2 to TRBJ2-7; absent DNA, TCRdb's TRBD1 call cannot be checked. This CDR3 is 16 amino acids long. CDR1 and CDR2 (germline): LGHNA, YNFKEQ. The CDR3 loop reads CASSQEEGQGAGEQYF.

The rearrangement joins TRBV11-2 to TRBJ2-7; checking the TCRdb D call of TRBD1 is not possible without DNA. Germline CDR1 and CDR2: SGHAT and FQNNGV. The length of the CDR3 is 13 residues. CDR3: CASSFGGHYEQYF.

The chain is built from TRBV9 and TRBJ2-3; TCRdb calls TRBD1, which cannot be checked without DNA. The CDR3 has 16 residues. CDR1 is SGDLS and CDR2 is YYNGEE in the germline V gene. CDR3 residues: CASSEGTRAITDTQYF.

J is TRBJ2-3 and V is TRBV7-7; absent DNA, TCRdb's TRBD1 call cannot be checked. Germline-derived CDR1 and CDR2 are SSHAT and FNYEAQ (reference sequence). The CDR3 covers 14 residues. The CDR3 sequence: CASSLKGTTDTQYF.

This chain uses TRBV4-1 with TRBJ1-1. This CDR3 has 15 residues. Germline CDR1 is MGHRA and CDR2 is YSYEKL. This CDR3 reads CASSQDRWKNTEAFF.

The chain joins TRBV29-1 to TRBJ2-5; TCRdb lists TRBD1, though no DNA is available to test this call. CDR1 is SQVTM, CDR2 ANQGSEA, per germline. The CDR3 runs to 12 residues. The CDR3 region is CSVVGGRETQYF.

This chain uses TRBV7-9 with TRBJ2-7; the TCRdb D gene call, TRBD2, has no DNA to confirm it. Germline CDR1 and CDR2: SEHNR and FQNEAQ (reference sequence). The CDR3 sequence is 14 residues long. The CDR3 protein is CASRGTSDPYEQYF.